This T cell receptor beta chain is drawn from a study of control samples from healthy donors and cancer patients. This clone was seen a few times. Clones were sequenced by immunoSEQ multiplex PCR, and TCRdb holds only the in-frame ones, with some missing. Of 120,000 or so clones in the sample, roughly 87% are singletons; the top ten hold less than 9.5%. The specimen sequenced was blood. This receptor was identified in a man between 35 and 55 years old in good health.

The CDR3 sequence: CASRSLETDTDTQYF. For the CDR3, the DNA is TGTGCCAGTAGGAGCTTAGAGACAGACACAGATACGCAGTATTTT. The chain carries TRBV19 and TRBJ2-3, with D possibly being TRBD1 (5 bases). The V end lost 6 bases, the J end lost 2 bases, and 15 bases lay between the germline ends. The CDR3 totals 15 residues. Germline V gene data show CDR1 as LNHDA and CDR2 as SQIVND (reference sequence).